This T cell receptor beta chain is drawn from a study of OX40 agonist ivuxolimab in advanced cancers. TCRdb's copy holds only in-frame clones and misses some; the assay was immunoSEQ multiplex PCR. The sample has roughly 65,000 clones; 80% to 85% are singletons. With regard to this clone: What it binds is not known.

Regarding the study as a whole: On average, a greater number of expanded clones characterised CD8+ T cells relative to CD4+.

Sequencing used CD4+ or CD8+ T cells sorted from blood, obtained in a trial of the OX40 agonist ivuxolimab. The source is an adult with an advanced solid tumor such as melanoma, head and neck, liver or kidney cancer.

The CDR3 loop reads CASSYDRSPDEQYF. The CDR3 coding sequence is TGCGCCAGCAGCTACGACAGGTCTCCCGACGAGCAGTACTTC. This chain links TRBV5-1 with TRBJ2-7; weak D call: TRBD1 (6 bases). This CDR3 region has 14 residues. With 3 bases removed from V and 5 bases from J, the gap between germline ends came to 15 bases. Germline CDR1 reads SGHRS; CDR2 reads YFSETQ.